Following are 24 T cell receptor beta chains from one sample sequenced in a study of blood T cell repertoires in COVID-19. TCRdb's copy holds only in-frame clones and misses some; the assay was immunoSEQ multiplex PCR. Counted here are tens of thousands of clones, around 75% occurring once; the ten biggest clones make up 3.5% to 4.5%. Sequencing used peripheral blood. Every receptor here comes from a woman aged 50 to 60 with acute or convalescent COVID-19.

V gene TRBV4-1 combines with J gene TRBJ2-1, with D perhaps TRBD1 (5 bases). The germline CDR1 and CDR2 sequences are MGHRA and YSYEKL. This CDR3 is built from 17 residues. Trimming pared 0 bases from V and 2 bases from J, leaving 14 bases between. The CDR3 is CASSQEIPGSTYNEQFF. The DNA for the CDR3 is TGCGCCAGCAGCCAAGAGATACCAGGGTCTACCTACAATGAGCAGTTCTTC.

V gene TRBV6-1 combines with J gene TRBJ2-5; 7 bases match TRBD2. V was clipped by 5 bases and J by 3 bases; unmatched bases: 3. Germline CDR1 and CDR2: MNHNS and SASEGT. CDR3 length: 13 residues. In DNA, the CDR3 is TGTGCCAGCAGTTGTGGGGGGGAAGAGACCCAGTACTTC. Its protein is CASSCGGEETQYF.

J is TRBJ1-5 and V is TRBV28, with D possibly matching TRBD1 (6 bases). The CDR3 is 18 residues long. Germline lookup yields CDR1 MDHEN and CDR2 SYDVKM. Trimming stripped 5 bases from V and 5 bases from J, with 25 bases between. CDR3 sequence (DNA): TGTGCCAGCAGTCCCACCGCCTGGGGGCATGCCCTCCATCAGCCCCAGCATTTT. Encoded protein: CASSPTAWGHALHQPQHF.

This clone was seen a single time. The chain couples TRBV7-2 to TRBJ1-2; 7 bases agree with TRBD1. V lost 4 bases to trimming and J lost 0 bases; unmatched junction nucleotides: 5. Germline V gives CDR1 SGHTA, CDR2 FQGNSA. The CDR3 extends over 15 amino acids. The DNA for the CDR3 is TGTGCCAGCAGCTCACAGGGGCCTTCTAACTATGGCTACACCTTC. As protein: CASSSQGPSNYGYTF. Using reference TRBV7-2 and TRBJ1-2 for the parts outside the CDR3, the full variable domain is GAGVSQSPSNKVTEKGKDVELRCDPISGHTALYWYRQSLGQGLEFLIYFQGNSAPDKSGLPSDRFSAERTGGSVSTLTIQRTQQEDSAVYLCASSSQGPSNYGYTFGSGTRLTVV.

The chain uses TRBV5-1 and TRBJ2-1; maybe TRBD2 (5 bases). The CDR3 has 15 residues. Per germline, CDR1 SGHRS and CDR2 YFSETQ. Trimming removed 2 bases from V and 0 bases from J, with 9 bases in between. CDR3 in amino acids: CASSLRESSYNEQFF. Here the CDR3 DNA reads TGCGCCAGCAGCTTACGGGAAAGCTCCTACAATGAGCAGTTCTTC. The complete variable domain, with remaining parts taken from reference TRBV5-1 and TRBJ2-1, reads KAGVTQTPRYLIKTRGQQVTLSCSPISGHRSVSWYQQTPGQGLQFLFEYFSETQRNKGNFPGRFSGRQFSNSRSEMNVSTLELGDSALYLCASSLRESSYNEQFFGPGTRLTVL.

This clone has only a few counts. The chain is built from TRBV6-2 or TRBV6-3 and TRBJ1-2, with a possible D match to TRBD1 (5 bases). Germline CDR1 and CDR2: MNHEY and SVGEGT. Trimming removed 5 bases from V and 8 bases from J, with 21 bases in between. The CDR3 consists of 15 residues. CDR3 loop: CASSPYIRGRWGYTF. The CDR3 nucleotides read TGTGCCAGCAGTCCCTATATAAGGGGCCGGTGGGGCTACACCTTC.

The chain joins TRBV25-1 to TRBJ1-1, with 9 bases that match TRBD1. Germline values: CDR1 MGHDK, CDR2 SYGVNS. The CDR3 covers 13 residues. V shed 6 bases, J shed 1 base, and the junction held 0 bases outside the gene matches. In nucleotides, the CDR3 is TGTGCCAGCAGGGACAGGGGGAACACTGAAGCTTTCTTT. This encodes CASRDRGNTEAFF. The full variable domain, with the rest looked up from reference TRBV25-1 and TRBJ1-1, is EADIYQTPRYLVIGTGKKITLECSQTMGHDKMYWYQQDPGMELHLIHYSYGVNSTEKGDLSSESTVSRIRTEHFPLTLESARPSHTSQYLCASRDRGNTEAFFGQGTRLTVV.

V and J are TRBV29-1 and TRBJ1-5, with D maybe TRBD1 (5 bases). With 5 bases removed from V and 0 bases from J, the gap between germline ends came to 11 bases. CDR3 length equals 14 residues. In germline, CDR1 is SQVTM, CDR2 ANQGSEA. CDR3 in amino acids: CSVSGGVSNQPQHF. CDR3 nucleotide sequence: TGCAGCGTTAGTGGGGGGGTTAGCAATCAGCCCCAGCATTTT. The variable domain in full, with the rest retrieved from reference TRBV29-1 and TRBJ1-5, is SAVISQKPSRDICQRGTSLTIQCQVDSQVTMMFWYRQQPGQSLTLIATANQGSEATYESGFVIDKFPISRPNLTFSTLTVSNMSPEDSSIYLCSVSGGVSNQPQHFGDGTRLSIL.

V usage is TRBV27 and J usage is TRBJ1-2, with 8 bases that match TRBD1. J gave up 4 bases and V 4 bases, and 5 bases lay outside the gene matches. This CDR3 spans 14 amino acids. Per germline, CDR1 MNHEY and CDR2 SMNVEV (reference sequence). This chain's CDR3 is CASSSSGGSYGYTF. The DNA of the CDR3 is TGTGCCAGCAGTTCCTCAGGGGGCTCCTATGGCTACACCTTC.

This clone was observed a few times. For the CDR3, the DNA is TGTGCCAGCAGTGTCAAACTCGGACAGGGTGCCATTCAGTACTTC. Translation: CASSVKLGQGAIQYF. This chain joins TRBV2 and TRBJ2-4; 8 nucleotides agree with TRBD1. CDR1 is SNHLY, CDR2 FYNNEI, per germline. Trimming cost V 4 bases and J 9 bases; bases outside gene matches: 11. The CDR3 sequence is 15 residues long.

The genes are TRBV9 and TRBJ2-5, with 8 bases aligning to TRBD1. The CDR3 covers 15 residues. V dropped 2 bases and J dropped 1; count of bases not matched to a gene: 4. The germline V gene has CDR1 SGDLS and CDR2 YYNGEE. Here the CDR3 DNA reads TGTGCCAGCAGCGTCATGACAGGGGTCCAAGAGACCCAGTACTTC. This gives the protein CASSVMTGVQETQYF.

This clone came up a few times. CDR3 coding DNA: TGTGCCAGCAGTTGGACAGGGGCGACGGATCAGCCCCAGCATTTT. Amino acids: CASSWTGATDQPQHF. The genes are TRBV6-5 and TRBJ1-5; 9 bases fit TRBD1. Losses at the gene ends were 4 bases for V and 5 bases for J; bases not matched to a gene: 6. Per germline, CDR1 MNHEY and CDR2 SVGAGI. CDR3 length: 15 residues.

The chain combines TRBV7-2 with TRBJ2-5, with D tentatively TRBD1 (6 bases). This CDR3 is 16 amino acids long. Germline assignment: CDR1 SGHTA and CDR2 FQGNSA. The V end lost 2 bases, the J end lost 4 bases, and 17 bases lay between the germline ends. The CDR3 reads CASSLSAGAPSETQYF. In DNA, the CDR3 is TGTGCCAGCAGCTTATCGGCAGGGGCACCGTCAGAGACCCAGTACTTC. Based on the CDR3 plus reference TRBV7-2 and TRBJ2-5, the full variable domain is GAGVSQSPSNKVTEKGKDVELRCDPISGHTALYWYRQSLGQGLEFLIYFQGNSAPDKSGLPSDRFSAERTGGSVSTLTIQRTQQEDSAVYLCASSLSAGAPSETQYFGPGTRLLVL.

The chain links TRBV10-3 to TRBJ1-3; the D gene is possibly TRBD1 (6 bases). CDR1 and CDR2 from the germline V gene are ENHRY and SYGVKD. The CDR3 extends over 15 amino acids. Deletions cut 6 bases from V and 2 bases from J, with 14 bases between. The chain's CDR3 is CAISPNRDPGNTIYF. DNA of the CDR3: TGTGCCATCAGCCCTAACAGGGATCCTGGAAACACCATATATTTT.

The chain joins TRBV2 to TRBJ1-5; 8 bases line up with TRBD1. With V trimmed by 6 bases and J by 2 bases, 3 bases remained unmatched. CDR3 length equals 14 residues. Germline V gene sequence: CDR1 SNHLY, CDR2 FYNNEI. The CDR3 here is CASREQGGNQPQHF. Here the CDR3 DNA reads TGTGCCAGCAGGGAACAGGGGGGCAATCAGCCCCAGCATTTT.

The chain recombines TRBV7-9 with TRBJ2-7; D is unresolved. This CDR3 contains 15 residues. The germline gives CDR1 SEHNR, CDR2 FQNEAQ (reference sequence). V was cut by 4 bases and J by 0 bases, with 13 bases left in between. The CDR3 loop is CASSSPRKSSYEQYF. CDR3 nucleotides: TGTGCCAGCAGCTCTCCCCGCAAGAGCTCCTACGAGCAGTACTTC.

This clone was counted only a few times. The rearrangement uses TRBV11-2 and TRBJ1-4; a possible D gene is TRBD1 (5 bases). Trimming pared 1 base from V and 5 bases from J, leaving 11 bases between. CDR1 is SGHAT, CDR2 FQNNGV, per germline. The CDR3 runs to 15 residues. In DNA, the CDR3 is TGTGCCAGCAGCTTAGGATCGGGGGTGAATGAAAAACTGTTTTTT. Its translation is CASSLGSGVNEKLFF.

This clone was seen a single time. The rearrangement uses TRBV12-3 or TRBV12-4 and TRBJ1-1, with D uncertain. The CDR3 extends over 12 amino acids. The V end lost 5 bases, the J end lost 7 bases, and 11 bases lay between the germline ends. In DNA, the CDR3 is TGTGCCAGCAGTATAGAAGCCTATGAAGCTTTCTTT. Amino acids: CASSIEAYEAFF.

The chain combines TRBV28 with TRBJ1-1; 7 nucleotides align to TRBD1. Per germline, CDR1 MDHEN and CDR2 SYDVKM. The CDR3 contains 14 residues. V lost 6 bases, J lost 1 base, and 5 bases stayed unmatched. The CDR3 is CASRPGGWNTEAFF. CDR3 DNA: TGTGCCAGCAGACCAGGGGGGTGGAACACTGAAGCTTTCTTT.

The rearrangement joins TRBV6-1 to TRBJ1-3; the D is unclear. V was cut by 2 bases and J by 0 bases, with 14 bases left in between. There are 17 residues in the CDR3. In germline, CDR1 is MNHNS, CDR2 SASEGT. The CDR3 bases are TGTGCCAGCAGTGAATCGAGGGTCGCTTACTCTGGAAACACCATATATTTT. It specifies CASSESRVAYSGNTIYF.

The rearrangement joins TRBV24-1 to TRBJ2-3; 8 nucleotides line up with TRBD1. Germline V gene sequence: CDR1 KGHDR, CDR2 SFDVKD. CDR3 length equals 14 residues. The junction had 2 bases not matched to a gene; V was cut back by 2 bases and J by 5 bases. The CDR3 nucleotides are TGTGCCACCAGTGATTGGGACAGGAAAGATACGCAGTATTTT. Its translation is CATSDWDRKDTQYF.

The chain joins TRBV27 to TRBJ2-2; the match to TRBD2 covers 7 bases. CDR3 size: 14 residues. V dropped 5 bases and J dropped 5; count of bases not matched to a gene: 5. Germline values: CDR1 MNHEY, CDR2 SMNVEV (reference sequence). This chain's CDR3 is CASSPGTTTGELFF. The CDR3 nucleotides are TGTGCCAGCAGTCCCGGGACTACTACCGGGGAGCTGTTTTTT.

V gene TRBV7-8 combines with J gene TRBJ2-7; 10 bases are shared with TRBD1. This CDR3 region has 15 residues. Germline V lookup: CDR1 SGHVS, CDR2 FQNEAQ. The V segment lost 5 bases and the J segment 4 bases; nucleotides outside the gene matches: 8. The DNA for the CDR3 is TGTGCCAGCAGCCCCGGGACAGGGGCAGGTTACGAGCAGTACTTC. Translating it yields CASSPGTGAGYEQYF. The whole variable domain, filled in from reference TRBV7-8 and TRBJ2-7, reads GAGVSQSPRYKVAKRGQDVALRCDPISGHVSLFWYQQALGQGPEFLTYFQNEAQLDKSGLPSDRFFAERPEGSVSTLKIQRTQQEDSAVYLCASSPGTGAGYEQYFGPGTRLTVT.

The V and J genes are TRBV4-3 and TRBJ2-5; D not resolved. V gave up 0 bases and J gave up 2 bases, with 13 bases separating them. The CDR3 totals 16 residues. Germline values: CDR1 LGHNA, CDR2 YSLEER. CDR3 sequence reads: CASSQDRFSAQETQYF. The CDR3 nucleotides are TGCGCCAGCAGCCAAGATCGGTTTTCAGCGCAAGAGACCCAGTACTTC.